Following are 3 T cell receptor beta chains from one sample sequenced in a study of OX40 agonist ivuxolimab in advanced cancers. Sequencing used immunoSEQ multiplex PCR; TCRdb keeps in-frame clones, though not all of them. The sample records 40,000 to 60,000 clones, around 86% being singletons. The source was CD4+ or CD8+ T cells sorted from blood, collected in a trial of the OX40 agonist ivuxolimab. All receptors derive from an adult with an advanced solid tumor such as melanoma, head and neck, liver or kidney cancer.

DNA of the CDR3: TGTGCCAGTACTCCAGGGGGCCCGCTCAGCTCCTATAATTCACCCCTCCACTTT. Amino acids: CASTPGGPLSSYNSPLHF. This chain links TRBV19 with TRBJ1-6; 8 bases agree with TRBD1. Germline lookup yields CDR1 LNHDA and CDR2 SQIVND (reference sequence). The CDR3 is 18 amino acids. J was trimmed by 0 bases and V by 7 bases; bases with no gene match: 11.

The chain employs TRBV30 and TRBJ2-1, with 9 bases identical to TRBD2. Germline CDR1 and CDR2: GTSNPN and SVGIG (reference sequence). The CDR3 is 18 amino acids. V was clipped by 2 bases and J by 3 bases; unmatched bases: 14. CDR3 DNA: TGTGCCTGGAGTTTTGGACTAGCGCGACCGAATAACTACAATGAGCAGTTCTTC. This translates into CAWSFGLARPNNYNEQFF.

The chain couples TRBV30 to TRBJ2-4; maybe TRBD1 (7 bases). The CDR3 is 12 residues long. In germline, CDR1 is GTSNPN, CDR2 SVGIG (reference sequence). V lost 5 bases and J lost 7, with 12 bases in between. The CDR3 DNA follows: TGTGCCTGGGGAGGGGGCAATAACATTCAGTACTTC. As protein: CAWGGGNNIQYF.